This note documents a single T cell receptor beta chain sequence. Its antigen is undetermined. Use of 60 Vbeta and 13 Jbeta primers characterized the PCR. Clones were sequenced by immunoSEQ multiplex PCR, and TCRdb holds only the in-frame ones, with some missing. The top ten hold over 4% of the sample, which has 150,000 to 200,000 clones, less than 90% seen once. The CDR3 is 14 amino acids. The V and J ends lost 3 bases and 10 bases, in that order; junction bases with no gene match: 11. Germline lookup yields CDR1 MNHNS and CDR2 SASEGT. This specimen belongs to a study of cytomegalovirus exposure and HLA in healthy donors. Study-level results: Reportedly, diagnosis of cytomegalovirus status by the classifier showed high specificity and sensitivity. Roughly even sequencing depth across donors was the assumption behind the presence/absence analyses.

The chain combines TRBV6-1 with TRBJ1-1; 7 bases align to TRBD1. The clonotype originates from a man aged 50-59 years in good health and CMV-seropositive. Sequencing was carried out using PBMCs. In DNA, the CDR3 is TGTGCCAGCAGTGATGACAGGGCCGGGGGCGGAGCTTTCTTT. It is translated as CASSDDRAGGGAFF.